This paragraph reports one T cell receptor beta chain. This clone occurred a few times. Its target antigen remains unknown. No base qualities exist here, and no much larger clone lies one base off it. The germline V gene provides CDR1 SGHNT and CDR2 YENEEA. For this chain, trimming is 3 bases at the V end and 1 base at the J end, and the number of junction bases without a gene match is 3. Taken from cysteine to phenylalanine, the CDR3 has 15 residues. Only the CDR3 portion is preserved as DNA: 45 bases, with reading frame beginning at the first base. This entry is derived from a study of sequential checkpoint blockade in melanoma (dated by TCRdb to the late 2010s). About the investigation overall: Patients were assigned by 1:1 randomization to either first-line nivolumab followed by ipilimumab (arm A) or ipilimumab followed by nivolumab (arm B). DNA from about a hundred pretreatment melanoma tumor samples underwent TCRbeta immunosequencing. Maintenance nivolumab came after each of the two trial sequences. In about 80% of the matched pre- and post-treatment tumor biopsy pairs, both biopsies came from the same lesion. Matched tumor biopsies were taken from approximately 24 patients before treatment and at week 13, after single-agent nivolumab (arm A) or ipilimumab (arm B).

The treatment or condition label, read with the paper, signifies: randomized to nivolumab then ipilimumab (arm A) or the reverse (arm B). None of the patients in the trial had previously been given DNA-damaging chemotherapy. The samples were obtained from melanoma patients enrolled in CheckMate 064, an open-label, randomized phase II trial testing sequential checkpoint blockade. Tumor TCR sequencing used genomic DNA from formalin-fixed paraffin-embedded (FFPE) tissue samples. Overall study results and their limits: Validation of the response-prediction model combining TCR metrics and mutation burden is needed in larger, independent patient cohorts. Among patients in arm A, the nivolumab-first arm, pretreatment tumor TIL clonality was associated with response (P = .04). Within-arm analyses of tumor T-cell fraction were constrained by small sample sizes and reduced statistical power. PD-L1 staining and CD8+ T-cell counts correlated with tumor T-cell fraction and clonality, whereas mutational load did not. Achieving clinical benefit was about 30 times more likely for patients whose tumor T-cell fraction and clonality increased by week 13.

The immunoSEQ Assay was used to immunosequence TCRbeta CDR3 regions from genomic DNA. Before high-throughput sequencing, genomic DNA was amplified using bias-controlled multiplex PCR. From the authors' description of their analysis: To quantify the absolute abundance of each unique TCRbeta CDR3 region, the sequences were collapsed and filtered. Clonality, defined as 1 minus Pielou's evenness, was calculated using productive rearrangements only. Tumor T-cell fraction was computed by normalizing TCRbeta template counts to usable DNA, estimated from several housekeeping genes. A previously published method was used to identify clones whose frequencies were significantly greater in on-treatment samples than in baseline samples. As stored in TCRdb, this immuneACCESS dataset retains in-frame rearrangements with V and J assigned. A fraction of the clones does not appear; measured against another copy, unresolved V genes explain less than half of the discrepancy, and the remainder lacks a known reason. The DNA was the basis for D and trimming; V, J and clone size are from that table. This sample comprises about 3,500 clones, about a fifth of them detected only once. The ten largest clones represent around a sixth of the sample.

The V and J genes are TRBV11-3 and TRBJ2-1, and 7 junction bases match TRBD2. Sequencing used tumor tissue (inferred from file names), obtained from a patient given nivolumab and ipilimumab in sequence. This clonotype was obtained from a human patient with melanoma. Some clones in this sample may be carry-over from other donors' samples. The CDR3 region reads CASSLGGGSYNEQFF. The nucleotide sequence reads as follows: TGTGCCAGCAGCTTGGGGGGAGGGTCCTACAATGAGCAGTTCTTC.